This TCR beta chain was obtained from a study of blood T cells in healthy people across ages. Study-wide results and caveats: No conclusive comparison of naive versus antigen-experienced cells was possible with unsorted PBMCs. Percentage of naive T cells showed a strong correlation with TCR beta diversity.

Regarding this clonotype: Its cognate antigen is unknown.

The authors ran a second PCR of about 6 to 12 cycles using a sample-barcoded 5' primer and a J-beta primer mix. TCRdb processed the 5' RACE reads anew with MiXCR; each CDR3 protein has one entry. The repertoire includes fewer than 900,000 distinct CDR3 sequences, approximately 49% of them detected once, and approximately 32% sits in the top ten. CDR1 is DFQATT and CDR2 is SNEGSKA in the germline V gene (reference sequence). This CDR3 comprises 16 residues. V dropped 0 bases and J dropped 4 bases, with 16 bases sitting between them. The chain employs TRBV20-1 and TRBJ2-1, with a tentative D call TRBD2 (5 bases). Sequencing was performed on blood. This clonotype originated in a woman aged 60 to 75 in good health. CDR3: CSARDRSAAQYNEQFF. CDR3 bases: TGCAGTGCTAGAGATCGGTCAGCGGCCCAATACAATGAGCAGTTCTTC.